This T cell receptor (beta chain) was recorded in a study of a mutant IDH1 vaccine in newly diagnosed glioma. Specified time point: week 11, during vaccination. A single vaccine dose contained 300 ug of mutant IDH1 20-mer peptide, and topical imiquimod was used with it. Remarks on this clone: Its antigen is not known.

Here immunoSEQ multiplex PCR was the method, and the copy in TCRdb shows in-frame clones only, minus some. The table records roughly 120,000 clones, about four fifths of them present only once. V dropped 4 bases and J dropped 2 bases, with 14 bases sitting between them. Germline assignment: CDR1 SGHAT and CDR2 FQNNGV. The CDR3 has 15 residues. The V gene is TRBV11-2, the J gene TRBJ1-1; D perhaps matches TRBD1 (6 bases). The source of this sequence is a man aged 35 to 55 with glioma. The sample was PBMCs, taken from a glioma patient whose treatment included an IDH1 peptide vaccine. CDR3 sequence: CASSSSDRPNTEAFF. The CDR3 DNA follows: TGTGCCAGCAGCTCCTCTGACAGGCCCAACACTGAAGCTTTCTTT.